The entry that follows covers one TCR beta chain sequence. The antigen is undetermined. The data were taken from a study of vaccination and CD4 T cells after COVID-19. Study in general: Overlapping SARS-CoV-2, HCoV-NL63, HCoV-OC43 and HCoV-229E spike peptides were used to stimulate cells. Researchers treated control cultures with a CEFX pool, an HIV-1 Nef pool, or no peptide. Study results and caveats: Spike mono-reactivity was evident in 304 of the 307 vaccine-specific clones derived from convalescent patients.

The Oncomine TCR Beta short-read assay sequenced DNA from cultured CD4+ T cells. Genomic DNA was taken out of cultured CD4+ T cells by extraction. TCRdb re-analysed the PCR reads in MiXCR, keeping a single row per CDR3 protein. The sample lists 8,000 to 10,000 distinct CDR3 sequences, roughly 36% occurring once. Regarding treatment: roughly ten-day PBMC culture with coronavirus spike peptide pools or control peptides (ViraFEST assay). CD4+ T lymphocytes from the unexposed donor were collected before the COVID-19 pandemic (2011-2018). Under the ViraFEST approach, antigen-specific T cells were expanded with peptide pools and TCRs subsequently sequenced. Germline V lookup: CDR1 MNHEY, CDR2 SVGEGT. V shed 1 base and J 4 bases; nucleotides not matched to a gene: 5. The CDR3 covers 15 residues.

Sequencing was performed on CD4+ T cells from blood, cultured in vitro. V gene TRBV6-2 or TRBV6-3 combines with J gene TRBJ1-1, with 8 bases identical to TRBD1. This sequence was found in a human donor in good health. The CDR3 is CASSYWTGPVTEAFF. CDR3 DNA sequence: TGTGCCAGCAGTTACTGGACAGGGCCTGTCACTGAAGCTTTCTTT.